The clone carrying this T cell receptor beta chain came up many times. What it binds is unknown. TCRdb reprocessed the reads with MiXCR, giving one entry per CDR3 protein. Here the sample spans approximately 320,000 distinct CDR3 sequences, 8% to 9.5% being singletons. This sample is drawn from a study of T cell repertoires in cytomegalovirus infection. On the study more broadly: CMV infection together with matching HLA type was indicated by public TCR beta signatures.

The CDR3 contains 15 residues. After removal of 4 bases from V and 9 bases from J, the junction contained 7 bases not matched to a gene. The germline CDR1 and CDR2 sequences are SEHNR and FQNEAQ (reference sequence). Study-wide points: Within the response measured ex vivo, HLA-C-restricted CMV-specific TCR beta clonotypes were dominant. Summed frequency of public TCR beta families distinguished CMV carriers with the relevant HLA.

This chain links TRBV7-9 with TRBJ1-6; 9 bases align to TRBD1. This clonotype was obtained from a human donor in good health (CMV status not recorded). Some clones in this sample may be carry-over from other donors' samples. The specimen sequenced was PBMCs. The CDR3, as DNA: TGTGCCAGCAGCTCCCCGGGACAGGGTGGTTCACCCCTCCACTTT. Protein sequence: CASSSPGQGGSPLHF.